This T cell receptor beta chain was captured in a study of cytomegalovirus exposure and HLA in healthy donors. Study conclusions and caveats: Altogether, some 170 TCR beta chains were recorded as cytomegalovirus-associated. CMV serostatus was the only recorded immune exposure for donors. In vitro confirmation showed three CMV-associated chains to be CMV antigen specific.

This clone was detected once. The antigen is undetermined. Amplification used 60 Vbeta primers and 13 Jbeta primers. In the authors' methods: As a later analysis found, there were 80 million to 90 million unique TCR beta chains, of which some 10 million were shared. Measured with immunoSEQ multiplex PCR; TCRdb has only the in-frame clones, and not every one. That table supplies the V and J calls and clone size; D and trimming were determined from the DNA. The sample records over 35,000 clones, around 50% being singletons. Sequencing input: PBMCs. This TCR came from a human donor in good health.

The chain's CDR3 is CASSEPGTGGGEQYF. The CDR3 DNA reads as TGTGCCAGCAGTGAACCCGGGACAGGGGGGGGCGAGCAGTACTTC. This chain joins TRBV6-1 and TRBJ2-7; 11 bases are a match to TRBD1. This CDR3 region has 15 residues. V dropped 2 bases and J dropped 6; count of bases not matched to a gene: 6. Germline lookup yields CDR1 MNHNS and CDR2 SASEGT.